The rows below give T cell receptor beta chains drawn from one sample of a study of blood T cell repertoires in COVID-19. Profiling relied on immunoSEQ multiplex PCR, and the TCRdb table lists in-frame clones only, not all of them. The sample lists some 200,000 clones; roughly four fifths were seen once. Material: PBMCs or T cells enriched from blood (not recorded which). The receptors were sampled from a middle-aged man who had recovered from COVID-19. CDR3s include the opening cysteine and the closing phenylalanine or tryptophan. D genes are given only for firm matches. The listing skips clone size in some rows; elsewhere it reads once, few, many or a size class.

cdr3_nt cdr3_aa j_call clone_size d_call v_call
TGTGCCAGCAGTTTCTTAACAGACCCAGGGGCCAACGTCCTGACTTTC CASSFLTDPGANVLTF TRBJ2-6 . . TRBV27
TGTGCCTGGAGTCTCGGGACAGTTTACGAGCAGTACTTC CAWSLGTVYEQYF TRBJ2-7 . TRBD1 TRBV30
TGTGCCAGCAGCGCGGGGACCAGCTCCTACGAGCAGTACTTC CASSAGTSSYEQYF TRBJ2-7 . . TRBV7-2
TGTGCCAGCAACCAATACCCCCCACAGGGCCAGAAGACAGATACGCAGTATTTT CASNQYPPQGQKTDTQYF TRBJ2-3 . . TRBV28
TGTGCCAGCATGGAAGCGGGAGGGCAGACCCAGTACTTC CASMEAGGQTQYF TRBJ2-5 . TRBD2 TRBV2
TGTGCCAGCAGCCAAGTACCGGGACAGATCATGAACACTGAAGCTTTCTTT CASSQVPGQIMNTEAFF TRBJ1-1 . TRBD1 TRBV4-2
TGCGCCAGCAGCCACAGGGGTCCTAATGAAAAACTGTTTTTT CASSHRGPNEKLFF TRBJ1-4 . . TRBV4-1
TGTGCCACCAGCAGAATTCATACAGGGGGAGGTGGAAACACCATATATTTT CATSRIHTGGGGNTIYF TRBJ1-3 . TRBD1 TRBV15
TGCGCCAGCAGCGCCACCGGGACAGGTTACACCGGGGAGCTGTTTTTT CASSATGTGYTGELFF TRBJ2-2 . TRBD1 TRBV5-1
TGTGCCAGTAGTATGACTAGCGGAGAATACAATGAGCAGTTCTTC CASSMTSGEYNEQFF TRBJ2-1 . TRBD2 TRBV19
TGTGCCAGCAGTTGGAGGGCCCCGGGACTAGCGGGAGCATGGGACGAGCAGTACTTC CASSWRAPGLAGAWDEQYF TRBJ2-7 . TRBD2 TRBV7-6
TGTGCCAGCTCACTAGGGGTACTCGGAAACACCATATATTTT CASSLGVLGNTIYF TRBJ1-3 few . TRBV18
TGTGCCAGCAGCTCACAGGGGGCATATGGTTCACCCCTCCACTTT CASSSQGAYGSPLHF TRBJ1-6 . TRBD1 TRBV7-2
TGTGCCTCCGCGGGAGGAGGTCGGTATGGCTACACCTTC CASAGGGRYGYTF TRBJ1-2 few . TRBV12-3/TRBV12-4
TGTGCCAGCAGAGACGACAGTCAGCCCCAGCATTTT CASRDDSQPQHF TRBJ1-5 many . TRBV7-9
TGCAGCGTTGAGAGTCTGATAGCTTTCTTT CSVESLIAFF TRBJ1-1 . . TRBV29-1
TGTGCCAGCAGCGCACACTTTACGGGACAGGGCTCCTACAATGAGCAGTTCTTC CASSAHFTGQGSYNEQFF TRBJ2-1 . TRBD1 TRBV9
TGCGCCAGCAGCCAAGTCGGGACTAGCGGGACAGATACGCAGTATTTT CASSQVGTSGTDTQYF TRBJ2-3 few TRBD2 TRBV4-3
TGCGCCAGCAGCTTCCGGACAGGAGGTCTAGAAGGGAATGAGCAGTTCTTC CASSFRTGGLEGNEQFF TRBJ2-1 . TRBD1 TRBV5-1
TGTGCCAGTAGTATAGTTCGGAATCAGCCCCAGCATTTT CASSIVRNQPQHF TRBJ1-5 . . TRBV19
TGTGCCAGCAGTTTGAGACAGGCCTTTGAAGCTTTCTTT CASSLRQAFEAFF TRBJ1-1 once . TRBV12-3/TRBV12-4
TGCGCCAGCAGTCAATCGGCTAGCGGGAGGGCAGATACGCAGTATTTT CASSQSASGRADTQYF TRBJ2-3 . TRBD2 TRBV23-1
TGTGCCAGCAGCGTAAAAGCGACGAACTTTTACAATGAGCAGTTCTTC CASSVKATNFYNEQFF TRBJ2-1 few . TRBV9
TGTGCCAGCAGCTTCGACAGGGGCTCCTACGAGCAGTACTTC CASSFDRGSYEQYF TRBJ2-7 . TRBD1 TRBV11-2
TGTGCCAGCAGCTTATCAGGGAACACTGAAGCTTTCTTT CASSLSGNTEAFF TRBJ1-1 few . TRBV11-3
TGTGCCAGCATCCTAGGGGGAACGAACACCGGGGAGCTGTTTTTT CASILGGTNTGELFF TRBJ2-2 . . TRBV2
TGTGCCGGCGACAGGGTGGAACATAATGAAAAACTGTTTTTT CAGDRVEHNEKLFF TRBJ1-4 . TRBD1 TRBV28
TGCGCCAGCAGACGGACAGGGGGCGAAGAAGAGACCCAGTACTTC CASRRTGGEEETQYF TRBJ2-5 . TRBD1 TRBV5-1
TGTGCCAGCAGTCCCGGACAGGGCGGTGGAGATACGCAGTATTTT CASSPGQGGGDTQYF TRBJ2-3 . TRBD1 TRBV27
TGTGCCACCAGTGAGGGACTAGCTGTAGGAGATACGCAGTATTTT CATSEGLAVGDTQYF TRBJ2-3 few TRBD2 TRBV24-1
TGCGCCAGCAGCTCCCGGGACAGGGAAATTCACTACACCTTC CASSSRDREIHYTF TRBJ1-2 once TRBD1 TRBV5-1
TGTGCCAGCAAGGTGAAGGGGGAAACTGAAGCTTTCTTT CASKVKGETEAFF TRBJ1-1 . . TRBV7-8
TGTGCCAGCAACGACGGGACAGTTCCTTCTGGAAACACCATATATTTT CASNDGTVPSGNTIYF TRBJ1-3 . TRBD1 TRBV9
TGTGCCAGCAGTTTACGGAATCAGCCCCAGCATTTT CASSLRNQPQHF TRBJ1-5 . . TRBV28
TGTGCCAGTAGTATTACACAGGGCACTGAAGCTTTCTTT CASSITQGTEAFF TRBJ1-1 . . TRBV19
TGTGCCAGTAGTACCGATAGCGGGAGGTCCAATGAGCAGTTCTTC CASSTDSGRSNEQFF TRBJ2-1 . TRBD2 TRBV19
TGTGCCAGTAGTTGGGACATAACAGGGGGGGTATACAATGAGCAGTTCTTC CASSWDITGGVYNEQFF TRBJ2-1 . . TRBV19
TGTGCCAGCAGCCTTGGGACTAGCGGTAGCACAGATACGCAGTATTTT CASSLGTSGSTDTQYF TRBJ2-3 . TRBD2 TRBV4-2
TGTGCCACCAGCGACGCATGGGGACAGGTAGGTCTGGAGAACACTGAAGCTTTCTTT CATSDAWGQVGLENTEAFF TRBJ1-1 . TRBD1 TRBV15
TGTGCCAGCAGCGTCGGGGGTAACTATGGCTACACCTTC CASSVGGNYGYTF TRBJ1-2 . . TRBV5-4
TGTGCCAGCAGCCAAAGCACAGATTCACCCCTCCACTTT CASSQSTDSPLHF TRBJ1-6 . . TRBV3-1/TRBV3-2
TGTGCCAGCAGCTCGGGGACAGGGGGTATCTTGCCGGAGCTGTTTTTT CASSSGTGGILPELFF TRBJ2-2 once TRBD1 TRBV5-4
TGTGCCACCAGTGACAAGACAGGGGGCGCAGAGACCCAGTACTTC CATSDKTGGAETQYF TRBJ2-5 . TRBD1 TRBV24-1
TGCGCCAGCAGCCAAGACGGGACACCGATGGAGACCCAGTACTTC CASSQDGTPMETQYF TRBJ2-5 . . TRBV4-3
TGTGCCAGCAGCCCCGGGGGCGGGACAGTCTATGGCTACACCTTC CASSPGGGTVYGYTF TRBJ1-2 . TRBD1 TRBV7-2
TGTGCCAGCAGTTTCTCCGTCCCTAGCAATCAGCCCCAGCATTTT CASSFSVPSNQPQHF TRBJ1-5 . . TRBV27
TGTGCCAGCAGTTATGACAGGAACACTGAAGCTTTCTTT CASSYDRNTEAFF TRBJ1-1 . . TRBV2
TGCAGCGTCGTAATCACACCGGGACAGCTCAATCAGCCCCAGCATTTT CSVVITPGQLNQPQHF TRBJ1-5 . TRBD1 TRBV29-1
TGTGCCAGCAGCCGACAAGGGGGTCTGGAGCCCCAGCATTTT CASSRQGGLEPQHF TRBJ1-5 once . TRBV5-8
TGTGCCAGCAGCTCCTCCGGGACAGGGGGCGCGGTCCGAGGCTACACCTTC CASSSSGTGGAVRGYTF TRBJ1-2 . TRBD1 TRBV7-2
TGTGCCAGCAGCCCCCAGGCTCTGGCTATCTCTGGGGCCAACGTCCTGACTTTC CASSPQALAISGANVLTF TRBJ2-6 few . TRBV7-3
TGTGCCAGCAGCGTAGCCCTTCTAGGGGGGGTAAGGACAGATACGCAGTATTTT CASSVALLGGVRTDTQYF TRBJ2-3 . . TRBV9
TGTGCCAGTAGGTCTTCCTATAATTCACCCCTCCACTTT CASRSSYNSPLHF TRBJ1-6 . . TRBV19